These T cell receptor beta chains were read from a single sample in a study of response to subunit inactivated influenza vaccine. Each CDR3 protein gets one entry after TCRdb re-called the RT-PCR reads with MiXCR. Found here are 650,000 to 800,000 distinct CDR3 sequences, around 14% of them singletons; the top ten hold less than 7%. Sequenced material: PBMCs from blood, taken approximately 15 days before vaccination. These receptors all stem from a man over 45 who received an inactivated influenza vaccine. CDR3s leave out the opening cysteine and the closing phenylalanine or tryptophan. D genes are given only for firm matches. For some rows the clone size is stated as once, few or many, or as a class when expanded; others skip it.

V gene: TRBV20-1; clone size: NA; J gene: TRBJ2-1; D gene: TRBD2; CDR3 protein: SARSAGLAAYNEQF
V gene: TRBV28; clone size: many; J gene: TRBJ2-3; D gene: NA; CDR3 protein: ASVSSSKFTDTQY
V gene: TRBV27; clone size: NA; J gene: TRBJ2-5; D gene: TRBD2; CDR3 protein: ASSPRLAGGRGETQY
V gene: TRBV9; clone size: NA; J gene: TRBJ2-7; D gene: NA; CDR3 protein: ASSVVADSTYEQY
V gene: TRBV7-2; clone size: NA; J gene: TRBJ2-1; D gene: NA; CDR3 protein: ASSNRDPAYNEQF
V gene: TRBV24-1; clone size: NA; J gene: TRBJ2-2; D gene: NA; CDR3 protein: ATAAGPGELF
V gene: TRBV9; clone size: few; J gene: TRBJ2-5; D gene: NA; CDR3 protein: ASSVDGGPGTQY
V gene: TRBV14; clone size: few; J gene: TRBJ2-2; D gene: NA; CDR3 protein: ASGAGYTGELF
V gene: TRBV6-2/TRBV6-3; clone size: NA; J gene: TRBJ2-7; D gene: NA; CDR3 protein: ASREIAGPEQY
V gene: TRBV11-2; clone size: NA; J gene: TRBJ2-1; D gene: TRBD2; CDR3 protein: ASSAAGTRGGNEQF
V gene: TRBV12-3/TRBV12-4; clone size: few; J gene: TRBJ2-1; D gene: TRBD2; CDR3 protein: ASSPQRGSYNEQF
V gene: TRBV5-1; clone size: few; J gene: TRBJ1-1; D gene: NA; CDR3 protein: ASSLYGGQMGTEAF
V gene: TRBV6-1; clone size: NA; J gene: TRBJ1-2; D gene: NA; CDR3 protein: ASSATGEGYT
V gene: TRBV5-1; clone size: NA; J gene: TRBJ2-2; D gene: NA; CDR3 protein: ASSFRTGANTGELF
V gene: TRBV10-3; clone size: once; J gene: TRBJ1-2; D gene: NA; CDR3 protein: AISEARLDWAGEEANYGYT
V gene: TRBV7-2; clone size: NA; J gene: TRBJ2-1; D gene: NA; CDR3 protein: ASSLGRVGQNEQF
V gene: TRBV6-5; clone size: NA; J gene: TRBJ1-1; D gene: NA; CDR3 protein: ASSYVGGTEAF
V gene: TRBV6-1; clone size: few; J gene: TRBJ2-1; D gene: TRBD2; CDR3 protein: ASSPSSSGAYNEQF
V gene: TRBV24-1; clone size: NA; J gene: TRBJ2-3; D gene: TRBD2; CDR3 protein: ATSQRGVTDTQY
V gene: TRBV5-1; clone size: many; J gene: TRBJ2-5; D gene: NA; CDR3 protein: ASSLGGPETQY
V gene: TRBV29-1; clone size: few; J gene: TRBJ2-1; D gene: NA; CDR3 protein: SVEGLVAYNEQF
V gene: TRBV4-1; clone size: NA; J gene: TRBJ2-4; D gene: NA; CDR3 protein: ASSQVAGDPSKNIQY
V gene: TRBV3-1; clone size: NA; J gene: TRBJ1-6; D gene: NA; CDR3 protein: ASSQEPGKNSSPLH
V gene: TRBV29-1; clone size: NA; J gene: TRBJ2-3; D gene: NA; CDR3 protein: SVESRSPDTQY
V gene: TRBV20-1; clone size: few; J gene: TRBJ2-3; D gene: NA; CDR3 protein: SARSPRSSTDTQY
V gene: TRBV6-1; clone size: NA; J gene: TRBJ1-1; D gene: TRBD1; CDR3 protein: ASSQGQGKKNTEAF
V gene: TRBV12-3/TRBV12-4; clone size: few; J gene: TRBJ1-4; D gene: NA; CDR3 protein: ASSLTRQNNEKLF
V gene: TRBV29-1; clone size: NA; J gene: TRBJ2-5; D gene: NA; CDR3 protein: SVSIRTQY
V gene: TRBV6-6; clone size: NA; J gene: TRBJ2-5; D gene: NA; CDR3 protein: ASSYASQETQY
V gene: TRBV6-5; clone size: few; J gene: TRBJ2-3; D gene: NA; CDR3 protein: ASSYSPGSADTQY
V gene: TRBV5-6; clone size: many; J gene: TRBJ2-2; D gene: NA; CDR3 protein: ASSYPGRMNTGELF
V gene: TRBV10-3; clone size: NA; J gene: TRBJ2-5; D gene: NA; CDR3 protein: AISDGPQETQY
V gene: TRBV2; clone size: NA; J gene: TRBJ1-4; D gene: NA; CDR3 protein: ASRRDGKNEKLF
V gene: TRBV12-3/TRBV12-4; clone size: NA; J gene: TRBJ2-1; D gene: TRBD2; CDR3 protein: ASSPGEGSNEQF
V gene: TRBV7-9; clone size: NA; J gene: TRBJ2-3; D gene: NA; CDR3 protein: AIGLGWDTQY
V gene: TRBV28; clone size: many; J gene: TRBJ2-7; D gene: NA; CDR3 protein: ASSFSWNRAYEQY
V gene: TRBV12-3/TRBV12-4; clone size: NA; J gene: TRBJ2-7; D gene: TRBD2; CDR3 protein: ASTKRERYEQY
V gene: TRBV27; clone size: NA; J gene: TRBJ2-7; D gene: NA; CDR3 protein: ASSILLGYEQY
V gene: TRBV28; clone size: NA; J gene: TRBJ1-4; D gene: NA; CDR3 protein: ASSLLGPGGFNEKLF
V gene: TRBV20-1; clone size: few; J gene: TRBJ1-1; D gene: NA; CDR3 protein: SARPMNTEAF
V gene: TRBV11-2; clone size: many; J gene: TRBJ1-2; D gene: NA; CDR3 protein: ASSVRGSNYGYT
V gene: TRBV28; clone size: few; J gene: TRBJ2-7; D gene: NA; CDR3 protein: ASTAPRGQQY
V gene: TRBV28; clone size: few; J gene: TRBJ2-5; D gene: TRBD2; CDR3 protein: ASNLSGGREKTQY
V gene: TRBV9; clone size: many; J gene: TRBJ2-3; D gene: NA; CDR3 protein: ASSVATDTQY
V gene: TRBV12-3/TRBV12-4; clone size: NA; J gene: TRBJ2-2; D gene: NA; CDR3 protein: ASTPGPGELF
V gene: TRBV5-1; clone size: few; J gene: TRBJ2-1; D gene: NA; CDR3 protein: ASSSGTGGDNEQF
V gene: TRBV20-1; clone size: NA; J gene: TRBJ2-1; D gene: NA; CDR3 protein: SARDSLGGVTYNEQF
V gene: TRBV12-3/TRBV12-4; clone size: many; J gene: TRBJ2-1; D gene: TRBD2; CDR3 protein: ASSPPGLASSNEQF
V gene: TRBV20-1; clone size: NA; J gene: TRBJ2-7; D gene: NA; CDR3 protein: SARPFSHYEQY
V gene: TRBV30; clone size: few; J gene: TRBJ1-1; D gene: NA; CDR3 protein: AWSENLNTEAF